The 18 T cell receptor beta chains listed next were all sequenced from one sample in a study of preoperative IRX-2 immunotherapy in early breast cancer. TCRdb keeps only in-frame clones here, not all; method: immunoSEQ multiplex PCR. Altogether about 28,000 clones are present, over 75% being singletons, with the ten largest covering roughly 3.2%. Treatment here: preoperative locoregional IRX-2 cytokine immunotherapy. The specimen was obtained from a patient treated with IRX-2 immunotherapy. These TCRs come from a human donor with breast cancer.

This clone came up a few times. The V gene is TRBV11-3, the J gene TRBJ2-2; TRBD1 aligns across 8 bases. The germline CDR1 and CDR2 sequences are SGHNT and YENEEA. V lost 2 bases, J lost 5 bases, and 10 bases stayed unmatched. The CDR3 is made up of 17 amino acids. This chain's CDR3 is CASSLSLAGGATGELFF. DNA of the CDR3: TGTGCCAGCAGCTTAAGTTTGGCAGGGGGCGCGACCGGGGAGCTGTTTTTT.

CDR3 bases: TGTGCCAGTAGTTTACGGGGGACGGTACCCTCTGGAAACACCATATATTTT. Amino acids: CASSLRGTVPSGNTIYF. This chain joins TRBV19 and TRBJ1-3; D may be TRBD1 (5 bases). Germline-derived CDR1 and CDR2 are LNHDA and SQIVND (reference sequence). V shed 5 bases and J shed 0 bases, with 17 bases lying between them. This CDR3 is 17 amino acids long.

This clone was observed a few times. This chain uses TRBV19 with TRBJ1-5, with unresolved D. The CDR3 is 17 residues long. V lost 2 bases and J lost 4, with 18 bases in between. From germline, CDR1 is LNHDA and CDR2 SQIVND (reference sequence). CDR3 sequence (DNA): TGTGCCAGTAGTATATCCCACAGATCGGATTGGAATCAGCCCCAGCATTTT. Residues: CASSISHRSDWNQPQHF.

The chain employs TRBV11-3 and TRBJ2-3; perhaps D is TRBD1 or TRBD2 (5 bases each). V lost 1 base and J 2 bases, leaving 10 bases between the germline ends. Germline CDR1 SGHNT, CDR2 YENEEA. CDR3 length: 15 amino acids. CDR3 region: CASSLGGRFTDTQYF. The CDR3 DNA follows: TGTGCCAGCAGCTTAGGGGGGAGATTCACAGATACGCAGTATTTT.

As for this clone: Its ends do not fully match the called genes, so a read error is possible. This chain uses TRBV6-8 with TRBJ1-6, with 10 bases lining up with TRBD1. CDR3 length: 18 residues. The V gene's germline CDR1 is MNHGY and CDR2 SAAAGT. DNA for the CDR3: TGTGCCAGCAGACTAGACCTTCGACAGGGGGCCCCTAATTCACCTCTCCACTTT. It translates to CASRLDLRQGAPNSPLHF.

This clone was found once. The chain carries TRBV6-8 and TRBJ1-5; 7 positions match TRBD1. There are 13 residues in the CDR3. In germline, CDR1 is MNHGY, CDR2 SAAAGT. Trimming took 7 bases from V and 4 from J; bases not matched to a gene: 4. The CDR3 DNA is TGTGCCAGCATTGGGACAGCTAATCAGCCCCAGCATTTT. The encoded protein is CASIGTANQPQHF.

The chain links TRBV6-8 to TRBJ2-3; 10 nucleotides agree with TRBD2. The trim removed 6 bases at V and 2 bases at J, leaving 5 bases unmatched. In germline, CDR1 is MNHGY, CDR2 SAAAGT. This CDR3 is built from 15 residues. CDR3: CASRPLAGNTDTQYF. CDR3 bases: TGTGCCAGCAGGCCACTAGCGGGGAACACAGATACGCAGTATTTT.

V and J are TRBV28 and TRBJ1-2, with a tentative D call TRBD1 (5 bases). Trimming removed 5 bases at V and 1 base at J, with 8 bases between. The CDR3 consists of 13 residues. The germline gives CDR1 MDHEN, CDR2 SYDVKM. CDR3 region: CASSPQGNYGYTF. In DNA form, the CDR3 reads TGTGCCAGCAGTCCCCAGGGTAACTATGGCTACACCTTC.

The chain links TRBV7-4 to TRBJ1-1; the D is unclear. V was trimmed by 5 bases and J by 2 bases, leaving 9 bases between them. Germline lookup yields CDR1 SGHVT and CDR2 SQSDAQ. The CDR3 is made up of 13 amino acids. The CDR3 DNA reads as TGTGCCAGCAGCCAAGATAGTAACACTGAAGCTTTCTTT. Amino acid sequence: CASSQDSNTEAFF.

J is TRBJ1-2 and V is TRBV15, with D unresolved. Germline CDR1 LNHNV, CDR2 YYDKDF (reference sequence). The CDR3 runs to 15 residues. Trimming pared 0 bases from V and 3 bases from J, leaving 11 bases between. The CDR3 bases are TGTGCCACCAGCAGAGATTACCAGGAAGACTATGGCTACACCTTC. Translation gives CATSRDYQEDYGYTF.

The chain uses TRBV23-1 and TRBJ1-2, with 12 bases identical to TRBD1. TRBV23-1 is recorded as an ORF, its role being uncertain. The CDR3 spans 16 residues. The J segment lost 8 bases and the V segment lost 6 bases, leaving 13 bases of the junction unmatched. The CDR3 nucleotides read TGCGCCAGCAGCGTTGATTCGGGACAGGGGGCGCGGGGCTACACCTTC. It translates to CASSVDSGQGARGYTF.

The chain combines TRBV6-8 with TRBJ2-7; TRBD2 aligns across 12 bases. Germline V gene data show CDR1 as MNHGY and CDR2 as SAAAGT. There are 14 residues in the CDR3. V gave up 10 bases and J gave up 5 bases; unmatched junction bases: 9. The DNA for the CDR3 is TGTGCCATCAGGCAGGGACTAGCGGGCAACGAGCAGTACTTC. It translates to CAIRQGLAGNEQYF.

This chain connects TRBV6-8 to TRBJ2-1; 9 bases align to TRBD2. J was trimmed by 5 bases and V by 11 bases; bases with no gene match: 19. The germline V gene has CDR1 MNHGY and CDR2 SAAAGT. The CDR3 covers 17 residues. In nucleotides, the CDR3 is TGTGCCCCGGGGGGGCGGGAGGGTAGGTGGTTTAACAATGAGCAGTTCTTC. The encoded protein is CAPGGREGRWFNNEQFF.

The chain uses TRBV6-8 and TRBJ2-5, with D possibly being TRBD1 (6 bases). The CDR3 is 16 amino acids. Deletions cut 6 bases from V and 5 bases from J, with 22 bases between. CDR1 is MNHGY and CDR2 is SAAAGT in the germline V gene. The CDR3 bases are TGTGCCAGCAGGACAGACAGGACTCTAACGTGGGAGACCCAGTACTTC. Its translation: CASRTDRTLTWETQYF.

The chain carries TRBV19 and TRBJ2-7; TRBD1 matches 9 bases. Germline V gives CDR1 LNHDA, CDR2 SQIVND (reference sequence). J was trimmed by 3 bases and V by 3 bases; bases with no gene match: 6. CDR3 length: 15 residues. The CDR3 nucleotides are TGTGCCAGTAGTATTGGACAGGGGAATTTCTACGAGCAGTACTTC. Its translation is CASSIGQGNFYEQYF.

This rearrangement joins TRBV15 to TRBJ2-3; TRBD1 agrees at 8 bases. CDR1 is LNHNV, CDR2 YYDKDF, per germline (reference sequence). V trimming: 6 bases; J trimming: 3 bases; junction bases outside the gene matches: 11. The CDR3 length is 16 residues. Here the CDR3 DNA reads TGTGCCACCAGAGCCCCGACAGGGGCGGGGACAGATACGCAGTATTTT. Protein sequence: CATRAPTGAGTDTQYF.

This chain links TRBV11-3 with TRBJ2-7; D might be TRBD1 (6 bases). Trimming left V 5 bases short and J 0 bases short, with 14 bases between. This CDR3 has 15 residues. The germline gives CDR1 SGHNT, CDR2 YENEEA. The CDR3 sequence is CASSESGVSSYEQYF. CDR3 nucleotide sequence: TGTGCCAGCAGCGAATCAGGGGTGAGCTCCTACGAGCAGTACTTC.

This clone came up once. The genes are TRBV7-7 and TRBJ2-3; unclear D gene. V dropped 5 bases and J dropped 0 bases, with 9 bases sitting between them. From germline, CDR1 is SSHAT and CDR2 FNYEAQ (reference sequence). The CDR3 spans 14 residues. The CDR3 sequence: CASSPSTSTDTQYF. CDR3 in DNA: TGTGCCAGCAGCCCCTCAACTAGCACAGATACGCAGTATTTT.